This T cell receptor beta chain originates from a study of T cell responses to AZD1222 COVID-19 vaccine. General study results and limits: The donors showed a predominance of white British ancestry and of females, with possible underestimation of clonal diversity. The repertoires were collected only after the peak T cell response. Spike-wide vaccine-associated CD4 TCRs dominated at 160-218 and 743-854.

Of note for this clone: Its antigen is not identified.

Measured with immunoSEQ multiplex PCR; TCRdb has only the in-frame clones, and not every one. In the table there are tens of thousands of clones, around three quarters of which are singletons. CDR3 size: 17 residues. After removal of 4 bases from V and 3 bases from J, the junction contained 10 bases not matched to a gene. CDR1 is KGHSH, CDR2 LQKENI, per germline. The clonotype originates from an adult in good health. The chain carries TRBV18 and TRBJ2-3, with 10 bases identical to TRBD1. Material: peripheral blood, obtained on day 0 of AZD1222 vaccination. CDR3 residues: CASSLQRTGGRTDTQYF. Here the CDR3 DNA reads TGTGCCAGCTCACTACAGAGGACAGGGGGGAGGACAGATACGCAGTATTTT.